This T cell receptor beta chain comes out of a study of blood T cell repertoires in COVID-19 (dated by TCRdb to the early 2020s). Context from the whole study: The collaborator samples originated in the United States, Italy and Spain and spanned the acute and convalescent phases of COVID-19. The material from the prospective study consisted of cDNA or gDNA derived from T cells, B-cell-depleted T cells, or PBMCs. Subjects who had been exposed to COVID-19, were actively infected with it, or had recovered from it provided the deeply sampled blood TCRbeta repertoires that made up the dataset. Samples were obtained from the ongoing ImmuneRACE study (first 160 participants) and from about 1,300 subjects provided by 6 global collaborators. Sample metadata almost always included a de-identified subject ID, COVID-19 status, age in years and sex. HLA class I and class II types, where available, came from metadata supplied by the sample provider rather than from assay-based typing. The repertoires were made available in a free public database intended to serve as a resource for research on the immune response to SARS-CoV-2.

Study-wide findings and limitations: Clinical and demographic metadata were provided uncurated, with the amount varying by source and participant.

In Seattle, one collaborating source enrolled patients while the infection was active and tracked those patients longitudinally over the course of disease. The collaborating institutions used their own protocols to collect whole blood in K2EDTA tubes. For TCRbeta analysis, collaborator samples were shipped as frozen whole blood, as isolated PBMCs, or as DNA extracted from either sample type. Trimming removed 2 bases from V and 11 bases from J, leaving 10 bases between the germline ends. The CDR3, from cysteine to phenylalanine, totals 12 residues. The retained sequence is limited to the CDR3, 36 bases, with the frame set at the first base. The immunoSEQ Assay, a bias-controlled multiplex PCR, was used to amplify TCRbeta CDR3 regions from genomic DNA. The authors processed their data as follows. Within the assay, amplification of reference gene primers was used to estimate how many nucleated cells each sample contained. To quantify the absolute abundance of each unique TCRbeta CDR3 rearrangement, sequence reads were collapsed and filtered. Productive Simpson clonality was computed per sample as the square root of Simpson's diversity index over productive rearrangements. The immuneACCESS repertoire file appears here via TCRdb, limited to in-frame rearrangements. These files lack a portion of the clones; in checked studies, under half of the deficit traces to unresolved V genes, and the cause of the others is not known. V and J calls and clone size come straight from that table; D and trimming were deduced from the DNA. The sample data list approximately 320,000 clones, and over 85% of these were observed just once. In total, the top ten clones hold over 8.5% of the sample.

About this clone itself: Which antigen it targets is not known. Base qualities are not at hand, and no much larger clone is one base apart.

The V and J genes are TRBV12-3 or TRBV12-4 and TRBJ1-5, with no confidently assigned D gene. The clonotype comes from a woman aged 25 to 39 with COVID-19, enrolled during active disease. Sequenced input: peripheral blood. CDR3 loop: CASSLIRPAQHF. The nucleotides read TGTGCCAGCAGTTTAATCCGTCCGGCCCAGCATTTT.